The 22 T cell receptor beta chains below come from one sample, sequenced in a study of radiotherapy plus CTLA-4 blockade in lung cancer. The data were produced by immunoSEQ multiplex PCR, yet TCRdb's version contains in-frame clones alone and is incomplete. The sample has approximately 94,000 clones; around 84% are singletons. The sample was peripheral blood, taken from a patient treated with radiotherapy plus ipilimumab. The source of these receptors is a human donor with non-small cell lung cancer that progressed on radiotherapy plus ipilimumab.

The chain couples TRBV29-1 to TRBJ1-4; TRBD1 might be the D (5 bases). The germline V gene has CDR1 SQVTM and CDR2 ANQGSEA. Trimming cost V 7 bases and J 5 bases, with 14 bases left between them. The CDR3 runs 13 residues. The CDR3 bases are TGCAGCGCTTCGACAGCTATGAATGAAAAACTGTTTTTT. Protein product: CSASTAMNEKLFF.

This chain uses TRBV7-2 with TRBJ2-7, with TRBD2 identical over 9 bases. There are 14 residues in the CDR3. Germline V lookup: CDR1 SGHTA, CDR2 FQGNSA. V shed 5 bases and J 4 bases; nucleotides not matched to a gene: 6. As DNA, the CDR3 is TGTGCCAGCAGCACACTAGCGGGCGGATACGAGCAGTACTTC. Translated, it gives CASSTLAGGYEQYF.

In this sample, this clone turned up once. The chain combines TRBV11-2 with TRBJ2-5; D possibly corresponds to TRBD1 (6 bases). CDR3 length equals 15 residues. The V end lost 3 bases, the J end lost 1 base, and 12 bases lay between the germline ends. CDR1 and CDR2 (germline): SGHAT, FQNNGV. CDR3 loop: CASSFYQDSQETQYF. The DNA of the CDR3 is TGTGCCAGCAGCTTCTATCAGGACAGCCAAGAGACCCAGTACTTC.

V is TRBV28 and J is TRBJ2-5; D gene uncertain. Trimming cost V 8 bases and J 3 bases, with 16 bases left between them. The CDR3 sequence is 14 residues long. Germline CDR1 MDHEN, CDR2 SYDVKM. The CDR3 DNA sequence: TGTGCCAGCTCAACGCTTATGGGGAAAGAGACCCAGTACTTC. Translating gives CASSTLMGKETQYF.

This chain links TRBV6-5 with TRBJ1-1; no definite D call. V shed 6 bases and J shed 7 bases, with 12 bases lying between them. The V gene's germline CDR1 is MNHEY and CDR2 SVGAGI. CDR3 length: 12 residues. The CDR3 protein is CASRQDANEAFF. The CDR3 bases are TGTGCCAGCAGGCAGGACGCAAATGAAGCTTTCTTT.

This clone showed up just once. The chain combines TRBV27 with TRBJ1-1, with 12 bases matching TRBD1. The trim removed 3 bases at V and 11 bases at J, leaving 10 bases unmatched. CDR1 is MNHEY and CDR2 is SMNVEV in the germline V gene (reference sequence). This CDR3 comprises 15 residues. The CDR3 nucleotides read TGTGCCAGCAGTTTGTCCCCCGGGACAGGGGGCGAGGCTTTCTTT. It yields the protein CASSLSPGTGGEAFF.

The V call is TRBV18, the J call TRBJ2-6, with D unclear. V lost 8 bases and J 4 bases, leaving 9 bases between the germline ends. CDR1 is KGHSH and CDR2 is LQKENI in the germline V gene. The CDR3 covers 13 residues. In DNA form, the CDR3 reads TGTGCCAGCACCCGTGGGGGGGCCAACGTCCTGACTTTC. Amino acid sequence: CASTRGGANVLTF.

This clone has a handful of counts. The CDR3 spells CASSSGTHAGANVLTF. CDR3 DNA: TGTGCCAGCAGCTCCGGGACGCATGCTGGGGCCAACGTCCTGACTTTC. The chain couples TRBV5-4 to TRBJ2-6; either TRBD1 or TRBD2 may supply D (5 bases each). The V end was cut by 3 bases, the J end by 2 bases, with 12 bases between. The CDR3 extends over 16 amino acids. Looked up from germline, CDR1 is SGHNT and CDR2 is YYREEE (reference sequence).

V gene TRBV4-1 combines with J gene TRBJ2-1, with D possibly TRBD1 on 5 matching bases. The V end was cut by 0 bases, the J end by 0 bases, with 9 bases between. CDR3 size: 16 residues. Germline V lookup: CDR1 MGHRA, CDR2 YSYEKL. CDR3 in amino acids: CASSQETGLSYNEQFF. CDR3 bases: TGCGCCAGCAGCCAAGAAACAGGCCTCTCCTACAATGAGCAGTTCTTC.

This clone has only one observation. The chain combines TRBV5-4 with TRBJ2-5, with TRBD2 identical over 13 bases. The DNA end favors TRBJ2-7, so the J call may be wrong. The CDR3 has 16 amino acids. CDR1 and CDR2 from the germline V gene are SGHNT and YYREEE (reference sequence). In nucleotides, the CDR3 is TGTGCCAGCAGCTCCCCTGGACTAGCGGGAGTTCACGAGCAGTACTTC. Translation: CASSSPGLAGVHEQYF.

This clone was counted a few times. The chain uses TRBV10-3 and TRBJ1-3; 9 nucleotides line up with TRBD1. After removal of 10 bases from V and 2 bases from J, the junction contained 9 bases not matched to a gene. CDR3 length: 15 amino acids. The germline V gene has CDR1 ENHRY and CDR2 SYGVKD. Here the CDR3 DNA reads TGTGCCAGCCGGGACAGGGATTGGACTGGAAACACCATATATTTT. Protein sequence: CASRDRDWTGNTIYF.

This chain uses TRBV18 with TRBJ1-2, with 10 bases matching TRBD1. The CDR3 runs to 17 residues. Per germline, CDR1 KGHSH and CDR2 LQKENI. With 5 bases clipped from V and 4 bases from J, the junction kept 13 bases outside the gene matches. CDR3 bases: TGTGCCAGCTCAGCATCCCGGGACAGGGGATCGGTCTATGGCTACACCTTC. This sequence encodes CASSASRDRGSVYGYTF.

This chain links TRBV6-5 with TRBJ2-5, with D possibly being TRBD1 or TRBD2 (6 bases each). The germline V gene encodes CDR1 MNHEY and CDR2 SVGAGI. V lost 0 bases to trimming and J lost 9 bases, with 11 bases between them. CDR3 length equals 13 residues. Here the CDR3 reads CASSYSNGGAQYF. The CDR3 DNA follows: TGTGCCAGCAGTTACTCGAACGGGGGCGCCCAGTACTTC.

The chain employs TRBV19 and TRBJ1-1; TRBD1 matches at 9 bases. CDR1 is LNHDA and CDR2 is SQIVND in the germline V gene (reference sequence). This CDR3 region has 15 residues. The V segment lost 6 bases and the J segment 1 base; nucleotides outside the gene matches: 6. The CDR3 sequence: CASRLGQGGNTEAFF. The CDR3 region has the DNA TGTGCCAGTAGATTGGGACAGGGTGGGAACACTGAAGCTTTCTTT.

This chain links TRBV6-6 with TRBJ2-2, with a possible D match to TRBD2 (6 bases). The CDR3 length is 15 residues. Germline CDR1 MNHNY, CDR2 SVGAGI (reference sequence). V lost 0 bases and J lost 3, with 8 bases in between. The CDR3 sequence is CASSYSKRDTGELFF. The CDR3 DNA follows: TGTGCCAGCAGTTACTCCAAGCGGGACACCGGGGAGCTGTTTTTT.

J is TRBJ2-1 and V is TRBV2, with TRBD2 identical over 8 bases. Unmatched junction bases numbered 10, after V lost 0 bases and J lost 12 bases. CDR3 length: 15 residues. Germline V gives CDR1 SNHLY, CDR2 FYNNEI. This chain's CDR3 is CASSEAVTARGGQFF. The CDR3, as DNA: TGTGCCAGCAGTGAAGCGGTGACCGCCCGGGGGGGGCAGTTCTTC.

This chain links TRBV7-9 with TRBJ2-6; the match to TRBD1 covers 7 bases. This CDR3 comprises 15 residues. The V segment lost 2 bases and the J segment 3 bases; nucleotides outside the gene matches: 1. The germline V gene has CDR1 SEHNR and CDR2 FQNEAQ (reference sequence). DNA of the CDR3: TGTGCCAGCAGCTTACAGGGGGTTGGGGCCAACGTCCTGACTTTC. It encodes CASSLQGVGANVLTF.

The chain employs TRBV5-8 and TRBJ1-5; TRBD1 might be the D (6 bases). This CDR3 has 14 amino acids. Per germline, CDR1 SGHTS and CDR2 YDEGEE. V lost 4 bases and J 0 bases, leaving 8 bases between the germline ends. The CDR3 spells CASSRQVSNQPQHF. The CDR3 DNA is TGTGCCAGCAGCCGACAGGTTAGCAATCAGCCCCAGCATTTT.

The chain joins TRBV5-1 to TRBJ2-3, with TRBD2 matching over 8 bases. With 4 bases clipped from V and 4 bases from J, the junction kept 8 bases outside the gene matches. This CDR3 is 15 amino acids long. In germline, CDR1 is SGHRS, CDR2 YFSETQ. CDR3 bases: TGCGCCAGCAGCCTTAGCGGGATGGGCTCAGATACGCAGTATTTT. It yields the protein CASSLSGMGSDTQYF.

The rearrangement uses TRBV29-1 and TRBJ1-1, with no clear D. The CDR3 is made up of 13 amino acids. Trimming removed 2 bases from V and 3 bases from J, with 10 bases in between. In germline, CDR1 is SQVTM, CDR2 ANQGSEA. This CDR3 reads CSVEFRMDTEAFF. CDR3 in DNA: TGCAGCGTTGAATTCAGGATGGACACTGAAGCTTTCTTT.

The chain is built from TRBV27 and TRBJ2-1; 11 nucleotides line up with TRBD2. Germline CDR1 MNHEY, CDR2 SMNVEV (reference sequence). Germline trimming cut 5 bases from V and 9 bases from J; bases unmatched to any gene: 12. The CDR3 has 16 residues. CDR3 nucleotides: TGTGCCAGCAGTCCCGACATTAGCGGGAGGGCTCTTGAGCAGTTCTTC. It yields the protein CASSPDISGRALEQFF.

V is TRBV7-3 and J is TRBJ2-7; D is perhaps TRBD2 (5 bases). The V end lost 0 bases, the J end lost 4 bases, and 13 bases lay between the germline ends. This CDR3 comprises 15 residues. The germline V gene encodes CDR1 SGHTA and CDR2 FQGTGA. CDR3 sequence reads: CASSLTRGSGYEQYF. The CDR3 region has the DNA TGTGCCAGCAGCTTAACGCGAGGGTCCGGGTACGAGCAGTACTTC.